What follows are 28 T cell receptor beta chains derived from one specimen sequenced in a study of beta chain features in type 1 diabetes. The sequenced template was cDNA made from the entire isolated RNA. Repertoires were generated with immunoSEQ multiplex PCR, while TCRdb's copy carries only in-frame clones and drops some. The repertoire includes hundreds of thousands of clones, roughly 12% of them detected once, and under 0.02% sits in the top ten. Sequenced: naive CD4+ T cells from blood. These receptors were taken from a man aged 18-30 years in good health.

The chain links TRBV2 to TRBJ1-1; D gene unclear. This CDR3 contains 13 residues. Germline V lookup: CDR1 SNHLY, CDR2 FYNNEI. V lost 7 bases to trimming and J lost 5 bases, with 14 bases between them. In DNA form, the CDR3 reads TGTGCCAGCAATTTTATTGGGGAGACTGAAGCTTTCTTT. This codes for CASNFIGETEAFF.

V gene TRBV5-4 combines with J gene TRBJ2-3; perhaps TRBD1 as D (6 bases). The CDR3 covers 16 residues. V dropped 2 bases and J dropped 4 bases, with 17 bases sitting between them. Germline-derived CDR1 and CDR2 are SGHNT and YYREEE (reference sequence). CDR3 nucleotide sequence: TGTGCCAGCAGCTTTATGCTAACAGGGAGATCAGATACGCAGTATTTT. Its translation: CASSFMLTGRSDTQYF.

This clone was seen a few times. The chain carries TRBV6-1 and TRBJ2-6; D is unclear. The germline gives CDR1 MNHNS, CDR2 SASEGT. This CDR3 is 14 amino acids long. V lost 8 bases, J lost 0 bases, and 8 bases lay in between. This chain's CDR3 is CASWASSGANVLTF. The CDR3 nucleotides are TGTGCCAGCTGGGCTTCCTCTGGGGCCAACGTCCTGACTTTC.

This clone was recorded a few times. The V gene is TRBV15, the J gene TRBJ2-7; 8 bases fit TRBD2. This CDR3 region has 14 residues. V was clipped by 5 bases and J by 3 bases; unmatched bases: 6. The germline gives CDR1 LNHNV, CDR2 YYDKDF (reference sequence). This CDR3 reads CATSALAGLYEQYF. The CDR3 region has the DNA TGTGCCACCAGCGCGCTAGCGGGCCTCTACGAGCAGTACTTC. Full variable domain (outside the CDR3, taken from reference TRBV15 and TRBJ2-7): DAMVIQNPRYQVTQFGKPVTLSCSQTLNHNVMYWYQQKSSQAPKLLFHYYDKDFNNEADTPDNFQSRRPNTSFCFLDIRSPGLGDTAMYLCATSALAGLYEQYFGPGTRLTVT.

The chain joins TRBV7-9 to TRBJ2-7, with D uncertain. This CDR3 is built from 10 residues. The germline V and J ends were trimmed by 5 bases and 9 bases, with 8 bases remaining between them. Germline V CDR1 and CDR2: SEHNR, FQNEAQ (reference sequence). The CDR3 coding sequence is TGTGCCAGCAGCCCCAACGGGCAGTACTTC. Translating gives CASSPNGQYF.

This sequence joins TRBV5-1 and TRBJ2-5; D is unresolved. There are 11 residues in the CDR3. The V end lost 7 bases, the J end lost 2 bases, and 6 bases lay between the germline ends. Germline lookup yields CDR1 SGHRS and CDR2 YFSETQ. The DNA of the CDR3 is TGCGCCAGCGCAGAACAAGAGACCCAGTACTTC. Translating gives CASAEQETQYF.

The chain has TRBV25-1 and TRBJ1-5; possibly TRBD1 for D (5 bases). This CDR3 contains 14 residues. Germline V gene data show CDR1 as MGHDK and CDR2 as SYGVNS. The V and J ends lost 1 base and 9 bases respectively, with 13 bases between them. The CDR3 sequence is CASSESRSGGPQHF. The DNA of the CDR3 is TGTGCCAGCAGTGAATCCCGGTCCGGGGGGCCCCAGCATTTT.

This clone has more than one count but fewer than ten. The chain joins TRBV19 to TRBJ1-5; tentatively, D is TRBD1 (5 bases). The CDR3 covers 16 residues. Germline CDR1 and CDR2: LNHDA and SQIVND (reference sequence). The ends were cut back, 3 bases at V and 2 bases at J, with 14 bases in the middle. CDR3 DNA sequence: TGTGCCAGTAGTATCTTGGGACTGCGGGGCAATCAGCCCCAGCATTTT. Its translation: CASSILGLRGNQPQHF.

V and J are TRBV19 and TRBJ2-1; the D gene is possibly TRBD1 (5 bases). Germline CDR1 reads LNHDA; CDR2 reads SQIVND (reference sequence). The CDR3 length is 14 residues. Trimming shortened V by 8 bases and J by 5 bases, and 16 bases separated the two germline ends. The CDR3 reads CASRETDRNNEQFF. As DNA, the CDR3 is TGTGCCAGTCGCGAGACTGACAGAAACAATGAGCAGTTCTTC.

This clone came up a few times. V gene TRBV21-1 combines with J gene TRBJ2-5; the table's D call, TRBD2, has no DNA check behind it. TRBV21-1 is recorded as a pseudogene. This CDR3 comprises 15 residues. The CDR3 loop is CASSKGGRESETQYF. CDR3 coding DNA: TGTGCCAGCAGCAAAGGTGGGCGGGAATCGGAGACCCAGTACTTC.

This clone was picked up a small number of times. The J gene is TRBJ2-1, the V gene TRBV25-1; 8 bases map to TRBD1. The V gene's germline CDR1 is MGHDK and CDR2 SYGVNS. This CDR3 is 15 amino acids long. After removal of 5 bases from V and 6 bases from J, the junction contained 9 bases not matched to a gene. The CDR3: CASSIPGQVGNEQFF. CDR3 DNA: TGTGCCAGCAGTATACCGGGACAGGTAGGCAATGAGCAGTTCTTC.

This clone came up a few times. The V call is TRBV19, the J call TRBJ1-1; TRBD1 might be the D (6 bases). This CDR3 spans 13 amino acids. The V end lost 8 bases, the J end lost 1 base, and 11 bases lay between the germline ends. Germline CDR1 and CDR2: LNHDA and SQIVND (reference sequence). CDR3 nucleotides: TGTGCCAGTGCCGGGACACCGAACACTGAAGCTTTCTTT. This codes for CASAGTPNTEAFF.

The chain joins TRBV5-4 to TRBJ1-2; 9 bases are a match to TRBD1. Per the germline V gene, CDR1 is SGHNT and CDR2 is YYREEE (reference sequence). Trimming took 4 bases from V and 0 from J; bases not matched to a gene: 4. CDR3 length: 15 residues. The CDR3 region is CASSAGTGPNYGYTF. The CDR3 DNA sequence: TGTGCCAGCAGCGCGGGGACAGGGCCTAACTATGGCTACACCTTC. Variable domain in full (rest from reference TRBV5-4 and TRBJ1-2): ETGVTQSPTHLIKTRGQQVTLRCSSQSGHNTVSWYQQALGQGPQFIFQYYREEENGRGNFPPRFSGLQFPNYSSELNVNALELDDSALYLCASSAGTGPNYGYTFGSGTRLTVV.

This clone was counted only a few times. V gene TRBV6-5 combines with J gene TRBJ1-2; a weak D match, TRBD1 (6 bases). The CDR3 contains 14 residues. The germline V gene encodes CDR1 MNHEY and CDR2 SVGAGI. V shed 6 bases and J shed 4 bases, with 15 bases lying between them. The DNA for the CDR3 is TGTGCCAGCAGATCAACAGGGTACTCCTATGGCTACACCTTC. This sequence encodes CASRSTGYSYGYTF.

This clone was detected a few times. V usage is TRBV5-4 and J usage is TRBJ2-1; tentative D call: TRBD2 (7 bases). Germline CDR1 and CDR2: SGHNT and YYREEE (reference sequence). The CDR3 loop spans 13 amino acids. Trimming removed 3 bases at V and 8 bases at J, with 12 bases between. The CDR3 spells CASSSGGAYEQFF. Written as DNA, the CDR3 is TGTGCCAGCAGCTCTGGGGGGGCTTATGAGCAGTTCTTC.

This clone showed up just a few times. The genes are TRBV4-3 and TRBJ2-1; 8 bases map to TRBD2. The CDR3 length is 15 residues. J was trimmed by 5 bases and V by 0 bases; bases with no gene match: 3. In germline, CDR1 is LGHNA, CDR2 YSLEER. The CDR3 bases are TGCGCCAGCAGCCAAGAACGGACTAGCCACAATGAGCAGTTCTTC. Its protein is CASSQERTSHNEQFF.

Concerning this clone: The junction shows a germline mismatch at one end, possibly a read error. This chain uses TRBV29-1 with TRBJ2-2, with a possible D match to TRBD2 (6 bases). CDR1 and CDR2 from the germline V gene are SQVTM and ANQGSEA. The CDR3 runs to 14 residues. The CDR3 DNA reads as TGCAGCGTTACCGGGACTGCGAACTCCGGGGAGCTGTTTTTT. It translates to CSVTGTANSGELFF.

This clone was found a few times. V usage is TRBV28 and J usage is TRBJ1-2; unclear D gene. The CDR3 contains 11 residues. Germline CDR1 MDHEN, CDR2 SYDVKM. The V end lost 8 bases, the J end lost 8 bases, and 12 bases lay between the germline ends. CDR3 sequence (DNA): TGTGCCAGCGGGCCCCCATCCGGCTACACCTTC. It is translated as CASGPPSGYTF.

This rearrangement joins TRBV5-6 to TRBJ2-7; TRBD2 matches 13 bases. This CDR3 has 18 amino acids. The J segment lost 3 bases and the V segment lost 5 bases, leaving 14 bases of the junction unmatched. Looked up from germline, CDR1 is SGHDT and CDR2 is YYEEEE. Written as DNA, the CDR3 is TGTGCCAGCAGATCCGGACTAGCGGGGGAAGGGGGATTCTACGAGCAGTACTTC. This encodes CASRSGLAGEGGFYEQYF.

The chain carries TRBV11-2 and TRBJ1-2; D is unclear. Germline V gene sequence: CDR1 SGHAT, CDR2 FQNNGV. The germline V and J ends were trimmed by 3 bases and 3 bases, with 8 bases remaining between them. The CDR3 runs to 13 residues. The CDR3 DNA reads as TGTGCCAGCAGCTTCGGAGGATACTATGGCTACACCTTC. Its translation: CASSFGGYYGYTF.

This clone was observed a few times. The chain links TRBV20-1 to TRBJ1-5; D uncertain. The CDR3 is made up of 10 amino acids. CDR1 and CDR2 (germline): DFQATT, SNEGSKA (reference sequence). Between the trimmed V and J ends, which lost 6 bases and 7 bases, there was a span of 7 bases. CDR3 protein: CSAGGQPQHF. CDR3 nucleotides: TGCAGTGCCGGCGGACAGCCCCAGCATTTT.

The chain couples TRBV30 to TRBJ2-2, with D unclear. The CDR3 contains 13 residues. Germline V gene lookup returns CDR1 GTSNPN and CDR2 SVGIG (reference sequence). The germline V and J ends were trimmed by 2 bases and 3 bases, with 7 bases remaining between them. CDR3: CAWSNMDTGELFF. The CDR3 coding sequence is TGTGCCTGGAGTAACATGGACACCGGGGAGCTGTTTTTT. Combining the CDR3 with reference TRBV30 and TRBJ2-2 gives the whole variable domain SQTIHQWPATLVQPVGSPLSLECTVEGTSNPNLYWYRQAAGRGLQLLFYSVGIGQISSEVPQNLSASRPQDRQFILSSKKLLLSDSGFYLCAWSNMDTGELFFGEGSRLTVL.

This clone occurred a few times. This rearrangement joins TRBV6-4 to TRBJ2-5; D call uncertain. The germline gives CDR1 MRHNA, CDR2 SNTAGT. Deletions cut 7 bases from V and 5 bases from J, with 11 bases between. This CDR3 is built from 12 residues. This CDR3 reads CASTDQVETQYF. In DNA, the CDR3 is TGTGCCAGCACCGACCAGGTGGAGACCCAGTACTTC.

The chain links TRBV5-6 to TRBJ1-1; 7 positions match TRBD1. Germline V CDR1 and CDR2: SGHDT, YYEEEE. V gave up 4 bases and J gave up 5 bases; unmatched junction bases: 11. The CDR3 spans 15 residues. CDR3 nucleotide sequence: TGTGCCAGCAGCCTGTCTACAGGGGATTGGACTGAAGCTTTCTTT. Translated, it gives CASSLSTGDWTEAFF.

A few counts support this clone. The gene calls are TRBV5-1 and TRBJ1-2; TRBD1 aligns across 8 bases. Germline CDR1 and CDR2: SGHRS and YFSETQ. The CDR3 is made up of 14 amino acids. With V trimmed by 4 bases and J by 4 bases, 6 bases remained unmatched. The CDR3 is CASSPDRAGYGYTF. The DNA for the CDR3 is TGCGCCAGCAGCCCGGACAGGGCGGGCTATGGCTACACCTTC. Full variable domain (remainder filled in from reference TRBV5-1 and TRBJ1-2): KAGVTQTPRYLIKTRGQQVTLSCSPISGHRSVSWYQQTPGQGLQFLFEYFSETQRNKGNFPGRFSGRQFSNSRSEMNVSTLELGDSALYLCASSPDRAGYGYTFGSGTRLTVV.

V gene TRBV2 combines with J gene TRBJ1-2; D is possibly TRBD1 (6 bases). The germline V gene encodes CDR1 SNHLY and CDR2 FYNNEI. This CDR3 contains 12 residues. Trimming cost V 8 bases and J 4 bases, with 11 bases left between them. The CDR3 here is CASGGRGYGYTF. The CDR3 nucleotides read TGTGCCAGCGGAGGCAGGGGCTATGGCTACACCTTC.

The sample holds a few counts of this clone. The chain combines TRBV7-2 with TRBJ2-2; D gene ambiguous. Germline CDR1 is SGHTA and CDR2 is FQGNSA. This CDR3 spans 14 amino acids. Trimming cost V 3 bases and J 2 bases, with 7 bases left between them. The CDR3 DNA follows: TGTGCCAGCAGCTTCAGAATTAACACCGGGGAGCTGTTTTTT. Translated: CASSFRINTGELFF.

The table lists this clone with a few counts. The V and J genes are TRBV19 and TRBJ1-4; D is possibly TRBD1 (6 bases). The V gene lost 9 bases and the J gene lost 8 bases, with 16 bases spanning the gap. Per germline, CDR1 LNHDA and CDR2 SQIVND (reference sequence). The CDR3 covers 13 residues. This chain's CDR3 is CASQQGGTEKLFF. Written as DNA, the CDR3 is TGTGCCAGCCAACAGGGAGGGACGGAAAAACTGTTTTTT.